Each of the 31 T cell receptor beta chains below was sequenced from the same sample in a study of monozygotic twins with inflammatory bowel disease. TCRdb reprocessed the 5' RACE reads and stores each CDR3 protein as one record, lacking DNA. The listing contains some 440,000 distinct CDR3 sequences. What was sequenced was blood. These TCRs come from a human donor with ulcerative colitis or Crohn's disease, or a healthy co-twin of an affected twin (not recorded which).

The chain recombines TRBV20-1 with TRBJ1-5; TCRdb selects TRBD1, and the lack of DNA leaves this call unchecked. Germline CDR1 is DFQATT and CDR2 is SNEGSKA (reference sequence). The CDR3 length is 13 residues. CDR3 residues: CSATPTGSQPQHF.

J is TRBJ1-6 and V is TRBV10-3; TCRdb reports TRBD1, a call that lacks DNA to check it against. The CDR3 totals 14 residues. Looked up from germline, CDR1 is ENHRY and CDR2 is SYGVKD. CDR3 loop: CAISAGTANSPLHF.

This sequence joins TRBV11-2 and TRBJ2-1. Per germline, CDR1 SGHAT and CDR2 FQNNGV. This CDR3 has 15 residues. CDR3 sequence: CASRVWGGSYNEQFF.

The chain's CDR3 is CASSLGQWAVRLGEQYF. The chain uses TRBV7-9 and TRBJ2-7; the D gene TCRdb calls, TRBD1, cannot be checked with no DNA. CDR1 is SEHNR, CDR2 FQNEAQ, per germline (reference sequence). This CDR3 has 17 amino acids.

V is TRBV3-1 and J is TRBJ1-3. Germline V gene sequence: CDR1 LGHDT, CDR2 YNNKEL (reference sequence). CDR3 length equals 15 residues. The CDR3 sequence: CASSQSQSSGNTIYF.

The chain carries TRBV5-4 and TRBJ2-3; TCRdb picks TRBD1, but there is no DNA to check that call. This CDR3 is 14 amino acids long. Germline lookup yields CDR1 SGHNT and CDR2 YYREEE (reference sequence). The CDR3 sequence: CASTPLGVTDTQYF.

The chain has TRBV12-3 or TRBV12-4 and TRBJ2-1; the D call of TRBD2 rests on TCRdb alone, since no DNA is present to check it. The CDR3 spans 15 residues. The CDR3 region is CASSPLGSPYNEQFF.

V and J are TRBV12-3 or TRBV12-4 and TRBJ1-1; without DNA, the TCRdb call of TRBD1 cannot be checked. The CDR3 covers 13 residues. The CDR3 region is CASLIPGTPEAFF.

J is TRBJ1-2 and V is TRBV7-2; TCRdb's D gene call, TRBD1, goes unchecked for lack of DNA. There are 11 residues in the CDR3. Germline values: CDR1 SGHTA, CDR2 FQGNSA. CDR3 region: CARGEGAGYTF.

The V call is TRBV6-1, the J call TRBJ2-2; TCRdb selects TRBD2, and the lack of DNA leaves this call unchecked. Germline assignment: CDR1 MNHNS and CDR2 SASEGT. This CDR3 comprises 15 residues. CDR3 sequence: CASSRLAQLTGELFF.

The chain recombines TRBV4-1 with TRBJ2-7; TCRdb's D call of TRBD2 is untestable without DNA. CDR3 length equals 16 residues. Germline V gives CDR1 MGHRA, CDR2 YSYEKL. The CDR3: CASSDGLAGVGYEQYF.

The chain carries TRBV11-2 and TRBJ2-1; TCRdb outputs TRBD2, but without DNA this stays unchecked. The CDR3 spans 20 residues. Germline V CDR1 and CDR2: SGHAT, FQNNGV. The CDR3 loop is CASSGGGTSGDLSSYNEQFF.

CDR3 loop: CASSVSGQETQYF. The V gene is TRBV5-1, the J gene TRBJ2-5; TCRdb proposes TRBD2, but this gene call is untestable without DNA. The germline V gene has CDR1 SGHRS and CDR2 YFSETQ. The CDR3 spans 13 residues.

The gene calls are TRBV5-1 and TRBJ2-2. The CDR3 contains 14 residues. Germline V CDR1 and CDR2: SGHRS, YFSETQ. This CDR3 reads CASSLDRGNGELFF. Filled out from reference TRBV5-1 and TRBJ2-2, the complete variable domain reads KAGVTQTPRYLIKTRGQQVTLSCSPISGHRSVSWYQQTPGQGLQFLFEYFSETQRNKGNFPGRFSGRQFSNSRSEMNVSTLELGDSALYLCASSLDRGNGELFFGEGSRLTVL.

The V call is TRBV5-1, the J call TRBJ2-1. The CDR3 totals 12 residues. Germline CDR1 is SGHRS and CDR2 is YFSETQ. The CDR3 here is CASSSTLNEQFF.

The genes are TRBV6-1 and TRBJ2-2; TCRdb names TRBD1, which stays unverified in the absence of DNA. CDR1 is MNHNS, CDR2 SASEGT, per germline. The length of the CDR3 is 18 residues. The CDR3 reads CASSPDRVWTPGTGELFF.

The V gene is TRBV18, the J gene TRBJ2-7; checking the TCRdb D call of TRBD1 is not possible without DNA. The CDR3 is made up of 16 amino acids. Per the germline V gene, CDR1 is KGHSH and CDR2 is LQKENI. CDR3 sequence reads: CASSPPAGQGIYEQYF. Filled out from reference TRBV18 and TRBJ2-7, the complete variable domain reads NAGVMQNPRHLVRRRGQEARLRCSPMKGHSHVYWYRQLPEEGLKFMVYLQKENIIDESGMPKERFSAEFPKEGPSILRIQQVVRGDSAAYFCASSPPAGQGIYEQYFGPGTRLTVT.

The chain carries TRBV7-8 and TRBJ1-5; TCRdb picks TRBD1, but there is no DNA to check that call. CDR1 is SGHVS and CDR2 is FQNEAQ in the germline V gene. This CDR3 is built from 16 residues. CDR3 loop: CASSPNRDRGSQPQHF.

The J gene is TRBJ2-1, the V gene TRBV20-1. The germline gives CDR1 DFQATT, CDR2 SNEGSKA (reference sequence). The CDR3 runs to 14 residues. CDR3 loop: CSALDLSSYNEQFF.

The rearrangement joins TRBV7-2 to TRBJ1-3. The germline V gene encodes CDR1 SGHTA and CDR2 FQGNSA. CDR3 size: 17 residues. The CDR3 here is CASSLGRLIGPGNTIYF.

J is TRBJ2-3 and V is TRBV12-3 or TRBV12-4. The CDR3 covers 11 residues. CDR3 loop: CASSLSDTQYF.

This rearrangement joins TRBV7-9 to TRBJ1-4. Germline V CDR1 and CDR2: SEHNR, FQNEAQ (reference sequence). The CDR3 is 12 residues long. The CDR3 protein is CASSLATEKLFF.

The rearrangement joins TRBV5-1 to TRBJ2-3; TCRdb's D call of TRBD1 is untestable without DNA. CDR1 and CDR2 from the germline V gene are SGHRS and YFSETQ. The CDR3 is made up of 15 amino acids. Here the CDR3 reads CASSSTTPDTDTQYF.

V gene TRBV7-9 combines with J gene TRBJ2-2; TCRdb's D gene call, TRBD1, goes unchecked for lack of DNA. From germline, CDR1 is SEHNR and CDR2 FQNEAQ (reference sequence). The CDR3 is made up of 13 amino acids. CDR3 sequence: CASSSAPTGELFF.

This chain links TRBV12-3 or TRBV12-4 with TRBJ2-3; the TRBD1 assignment by TCRdb is unverifiable without DNA. The CDR3 totals 15 residues. The CDR3 spells CASSLSADGADTQYF.

The CDR3 here is CSVVGVDGGNEQYF. The chain employs TRBV29-1 and TRBJ2-7; as DNA is missing, the TRBD2 call by TCRdb cannot be tested. Germline CDR1 SQVTM, CDR2 ANQGSEA. The CDR3 totals 14 residues.

The V and J genes are TRBV7-9 and TRBJ2-7; TCRdb gives TRBD1 as the D gene, but with no DNA this cannot be confirmed. The CDR3 is 14 amino acids. Germline-derived CDR1 and CDR2 are SEHNR and FQNEAQ (reference sequence). The CDR3 loop is CASSPVTGTYEQYF. Combining the CDR3 with reference TRBV7-9 and TRBJ2-7 gives the whole variable domain DTGVSQNPRHKITKRGQNVTFRCDPISEHNRLYWYRQTLGQGPEFLTYFQNEAQLEKSRLLSDRFSAERPKGSFSTLEIQRTEQGDSAMYLCASSPVTGTYEQYFGPGTRLTVT.

This chain uses TRBV15 with TRBJ2-5; TCRdb picks TRBD1, but there is no DNA to check that call. This CDR3 is built from 14 residues. Germline CDR1 reads LNHNV; CDR2 reads YYDKDF (reference sequence). The CDR3 is CATSRDTWGETQYF.

The V gene is TRBV7-2, the J gene TRBJ2-1; TCRdb outputs TRBD1, but without DNA this stays unchecked. This CDR3 is 15 amino acids long. The germline V gene encodes CDR1 SGHTA and CDR2 FQGNSA. CDR3 region: CASSHSGGFYNEQFF. Using reference TRBV7-2 and TRBJ2-1 for the parts outside the CDR3, the full variable domain is GAGVSQSPSNKVTEKGKDVELRCDPISGHTALYWYRQSLGQGLEFLIYFQGNSAPDKSGLPSDRFSAERTGGSVSTLTIQRTQQEDSAVYLCASSHSGGFYNEQFFGPGTRLTVL.

The genes are TRBV5-1 and TRBJ1-6; without DNA, the TCRdb call of TRBD1 cannot be checked. This CDR3 is built from 16 residues. Looked up from germline, CDR1 is SGHRS and CDR2 is YFSETQ. The CDR3 reads CASSDGMDRASSPLHF.

V and J are TRBV20-1 and TRBJ1-5; as DNA is missing, the TRBD1 call by TCRdb cannot be tested. This CDR3 is 14 amino acids long. Germline V CDR1 and CDR2: DFQATT, SNEGSKA (reference sequence). This CDR3 is CSAPQGNSNQPQHF.